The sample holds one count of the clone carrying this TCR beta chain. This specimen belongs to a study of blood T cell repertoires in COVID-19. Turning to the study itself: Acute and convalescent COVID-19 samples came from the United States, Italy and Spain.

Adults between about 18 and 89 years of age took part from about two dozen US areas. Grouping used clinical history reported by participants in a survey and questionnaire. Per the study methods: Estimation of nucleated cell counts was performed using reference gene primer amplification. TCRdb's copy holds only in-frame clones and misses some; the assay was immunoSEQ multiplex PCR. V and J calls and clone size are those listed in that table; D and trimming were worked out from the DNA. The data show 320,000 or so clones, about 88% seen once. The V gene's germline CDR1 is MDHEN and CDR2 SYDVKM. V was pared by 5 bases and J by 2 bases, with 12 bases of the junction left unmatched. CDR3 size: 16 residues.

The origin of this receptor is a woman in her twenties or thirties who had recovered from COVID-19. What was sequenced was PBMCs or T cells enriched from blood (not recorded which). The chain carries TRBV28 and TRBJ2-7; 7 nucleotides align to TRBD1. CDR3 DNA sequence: TGTGCCAGCAGTCCGAGGGTGGGCAGGGGGACCTACGAGCAGTACTTC. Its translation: CASSPRVGRGTYEQYF.